This TCR beta chain was observed in a study of blood T cell repertoires in COVID-19. Overall study context: Italy, Spain and the United States were the sources of the convalescent and acute COVID-19 samples. Nucleic acid was either cDNA or gDNA, and it came from T cells, B-cell-depleted T cells, or PBMCs.

Study processing details: Reference gene primers were amplified, and this amplification served to estimate nucleated cell counts. Sequencing was performed with immunoSEQ multiplex PCR; in TCRdb, only in-frame clones are kept and a portion is missing. V and J calls and clone size follow that table, whereas D and trimming were derived from the DNA. The sample yields around 160,000 clones, approximately 88% seen once. The length of the CDR3 is 14 residues. Looked up from germline, CDR1 is MNHEY and CDR2 is SMNVEV (reference sequence). J was trimmed by 2 bases and V by 8 bases; bases with no gene match: 6.

This receptor was taken from a man aged 55 to 69 with acute or convalescent COVID-19. The source material was peripheral blood. V gene TRBV27 combines with J gene TRBJ2-7, with 10 bases aligning to TRBD1. The CDR3 DNA sequence: TGTGCCAGCTCGATGGGACAGGGGCCCTACGAGCAGTACTTC. It yields the protein CASSMGQGPYEQYF.